This T cell receptor (beta chain) was sequenced during a study of early T cells in non-severe SARS-CoV-2 infection. Study results and caveats: VDJdb matching skewed toward anti-spike CD8 responses, missing private and CD4 specificities.

Germline V gives CDR1 SGHRS, CDR2 YFSETQ. Trimming took off 3 bases at V and 5 bases at J, with 15 bases between the two ends. CDR3 length: 15 residues. TCRdb fed the 5' RACE reads into MiXCR, producing one record per CDR3 protein. The table shows some 50,000 distinct CDR3 sequences, with over 8% occurring only once. The table lists this clonotype with many counts. Its matching antigen is unknown. This chain uses TRBV5-1 with TRBJ2-1; D may match TRBD1 or TRBD2 (5 bases each). The sequencing input was whole blood. This receptor was taken from an adult who was a healthcare worker with PCR-confirmed SARS-CoV-2 infection or an uninfected control (not recorded which). The CDR3 DNA sequence: TGCGCCAGCAGCTACCTCTCCGGGGCAGACAATGAGCAGTTCTTC. This codes for CASSYLSGADNEQFF. The full variable domain, rest sourced from reference TRBV5-1 and TRBJ2-1, is KAGVTQTPRYLIKTRGQQVTLSCSPISGHRSVSWYQQTPGQGLQFLFEYFSETQRNKGNFPGRFSGRQFSNSRSEMNVSTLELGDSALYLCASSYLSGADNEQFFGPGTRLTVL.